This paragraph covers one TCR beta chain sequence. The antigen remains unidentified. Researchers amplified the TCR beta CDR3 regions from RNA transcripts. First-round RT-PCR with HTBI primers amplified the TCR CDR3 region. TCRdb fed the multiplex PCR reads into MiXCR, producing one record per CDR3 protein. The sample lists 300,000 to 450,000 distinct CDR3 sequences; 20% to 25% were seen once. Researchers defined stable Graves' hyperthyroidism as no ophthalmopathy progression within 18 months. Diagnoses were made from clinical symptoms, serum measures (thyroxine and TRAb), thyroid ultrasound and orbital computed tomography. This sample stems from a study of T cells in Graves' hyperthyroidism and ophthalmopathy. Study-wide points: Ophthalmopathy was identified by the model a median about six months ahead of onset. Ophthalmopathy cases were set apart from stable hyperthyroidism by a 13 V-J model.

This CDR3 region has 14 residues. Per the germline V gene, CDR1 is SGHRS and CDR2 is YFSETQ. With 0 bases removed from V and 10 bases from J, the gap between germline ends came to 11 bases. The chain combines TRBV5-1 with TRBJ1-6; the D is unclear. Sequenced: blood. The source is a man aged 50-59 years with Graves' hyperthyroidism. The CDR3 coding sequence is TGCGCCAGCAGCTTGGATGGGGTTGGGTCACCCCTCCACTTT. It codes for CASSLDGVGSPLHF.